This TCR beta chain came from a study of T cell repertoires in cytomegalovirus infection. About the research overall: Carrying CMV and the relevant HLA type showed in public TCR beta signatures.

There are 14 residues in the CDR3. V was pared by 4 bases and J by 4 bases, with 11 bases between. Per germline, CDR1 LGHDT and CDR2 YNNKEL (reference sequence). Using its own MiXCR run on the reads, TCRdb lists one record per CDR3 protein. There are some 600,000 distinct CDR3 sequences in the sample; roughly 24% occur only once, and approximately 8.2% lies in the top ten. This chain links TRBV3-1 with TRBJ2-1; the D is unclear. Sequences were obtained from CD8+ T cells from PBMCs. The receptor was derived from a human donor in good health (CMV status not recorded). Some clones in this sample may be carry-over from other donors' samples. The CDR3 sequence: CASSRAGGYNEQFF. Written as DNA, the CDR3 is TGTGCCAGCAGCCGTGCCGGCGGATACAATGAGCAGTTCTTC.